This TCR beta chain was documented in a study of cytomegalovirus exposure and HLA in healthy donors. PCR primers comprised 60 Vbeta and 13 Jbeta primers. TCRdb's table, derived via immunoSEQ multiplex PCR, lists solely in-frame clones and lacks some. The sample shows approximately 95,000 clones, around 75% of them seen only once. Nominal health characterized the donors when sampled, though unrecorded immune exposures were likely. Germline assignment: CDR1 MNHNS and CDR2 SASEGT. The CDR3 sequence is 18 residues long. Study-level points and caveats: A later analysis linked a missense DCLRE1C variant to TCR beta V- and J-gene trimming. CMV antigen specificity of three CMV-associated chains was confirmed in vitro. Immune exposure data for these donors was limited to CMV serostatus.

Note on this clone: Its antigen is still unknown. Sequence at one end of the junction differs from germline and may be a read error. This sample includes further DNA sequences coding for the same CDR3.

Sequencing was performed on PBMCs. The origin of this receptor is a man aged 18-30 years in good health and CMV-seropositive. This sequence joins TRBV6-1 and TRBJ1-6, with TRBD1 identical over 10 bases. This chain's CDR3 is CASSKGTGATTYNSPLHF. Here the CDR3 DNA reads TGTGCCAGCAGTAAAGGGACAGGGGCAACGACCTATAATTCCCCCCTCCACTTT.